The present TCR beta chain was sequenced within a study of graft-versus-host responses after intestinal transplantation. For the study at large: Multivisceral, liver-intestinal, or isolated intestinal grafts went to recipients.

The germline gives CDR1 KGHSH, CDR2 LQKENI. The ends were cut back, 3 bases at V and 3 bases at J, with 13 bases in the middle. This CDR3 spans 15 amino acids. The repertoire was sequenced with immunoSEQ multiplex PCR; TCRdb's copy has only in-frame clones and lacks some. Of more than 80,000 clones in the sample, 88% were seen once. About this clone itself: Its antigen is unidentified.

Here the sequenced sample was unstimulated CD4+ T cells sorted from spleen or lymph node cells, taken before transplant. The source is a human donor who was the organ donor for an intestinal transplant. V gene TRBV18 combines with J gene TRBJ2-3; D is unresolved. CDR3 sequence reads: CASSPAIARTDTQYF. In DNA form, the CDR3 reads TGTGCCAGCTCACCGGCGATAGCTCGGACAGATACGCAGTATTTT.